Listed below are T cell receptor beta chains from one sample, sequenced in a study of siplizumab effects on memory and regulatory T cells. Produced via immunoSEQ multiplex PCR; TCRdb's table is partial and in-frame only. Here the sample spans around 87,000 clones, approximately 90% being singletons. The material sequenced was CD4+ T cells sorted from blood. The receptors originated from a human donor in good health. Each CDR3 is given with its conserved first and last residue. The order of the fields is D gene, clone size, V gene, J gene, CDR3 DNA, CDR3 protein. The D gene is left open where the match is weak. Size values are once, few and many counts, or a class for expanded clones, and some rows have none.

TRBD2	.	TRBV7-3	TRBJ2-3	TGTGCCAGCAGCCGGACTAGTGCAGATACGCAGTATTTT	CASSRTSADTQYF
.	.	TRBV29-1	TRBJ1-2	TGCAGCGTTGACCCCCAACTTGGGACGGAAAACTATGGCTACACCTTC	CSVDPQLGTENYGYTF
.	few	TRBV6-1	TRBJ2-2	TGTGCCAGCAGTGAACAGAAATACACCGGGGAGCTGTTTTTT	CASSEQKYTGELFF
.	.	TRBV7-6	TRBJ1-2	TGTGCCAGCAGCTCTGTCCTAGATGGGGGCTATGGCTACACCTTC	CASSSVLDGGYGYTF
TRBD2	.	TRBV4-1	TRBJ2-3	TGCGCCAGCAGCCTCCTAAGGACTAGCGGGACGTCAGATACGCAGTATTTT	CASSLLRTSGTSDTQYF
.	once	TRBV11-3	TRBJ1-3	TGTGCCAGCAGCTTCCAGGGGACTGGAAACACCATATATTTT	CASSFQGTGNTIYF
.	.	TRBV29-1	TRBJ1-2	TGCAGCGTTTTGTCAAGGTTGGGGGCCTATGGCTACACCTTC	CSVLSRLGAYGYTF
TRBD1	.	TRBV6-5	TRBJ1-6	TGTGCCAGCAGTCGGGGACAGAGGGGTTCACCCCTCCACTTT	CASSRGQRGSPLHF
.	.	TRBV7-2	TRBJ2-7	TGTGCCAGCAGCTCGGTGCTCTACGAGCAGTACTTC	CASSSVLYEQYF
TRBD1	.	TRBV6-1	TRBJ2-5	TGTGCCAGCGGCAACAGGGGTGGAGAGACCCAGTACTTC	CASGNRGGETQYF
.	.	TRBV28	TRBJ2-5	TGTGCCAGCAGCCGGGACTGGCAGGAGACCCAGTACTTC	CASSRDWQETQYF
TRBD1	.	TRBV2	TRBJ2-5	TGTGCCAGGAGGACAGGGGTAGGAGAGACCCAGTACTTC	CARRTGVGETQYF
.	.	TRBV5-6	TRBJ2-5	TGTGCCAGCAGCTTGCTAGAGACCCAGTACTTC	CASSLLETQYF
TRBD1	.	TRBV28	TRBJ1-2	TGTGCCAGCAGTTTAAAGGGACAGGGGGCGCGGGGCTACACCTTC	CASSLKGQGARGYTF
TRBD1	.	TRBV19	TRBJ1-1	TGTGCCAGTAGTACAACAGGGGAAAGGCTGAAGGAAGCTTTCTTT	CASSTTGERLKEAFF
.	.	TRBV5-1	TRBJ1-1	TGCGCCAGCACCCGAAATGGAGATGAAGCTTTCTTT	CASTRNGDEAFF
TRBD1	.	TRBV30	TRBJ1-5	TGTGCCTGGAGTCGACAGGGAGGGAATCAGCCCCAGCATTTT	CAWSRQGGNQPQHF
TRBD2	once	TRBV7-9	TRBJ2-1	TGTGCCAGCAGCTTAGGGGGGACTAGCGGGAGCAATGAGCAGTTCTTC	CASSLGGTSGSNEQFF
.	.	TRBV30	TRBJ2-3	TGTGCCTGGAGTGTACGGTATACAGATACGCAGTATTTT	CAWSVRYTDTQYF
.	.	TRBV19	TRBJ2-2	TGTGCCAGTAGTATAGATCGGGCCGGGGAGCTGTTTTTT	CASSIDRAGELFF
.	.	TRBV6-1	TRBJ1-5	TGTGCCAGCAGTGAATGGACCTGGGGGGATCAGCCCCAGCATTTT	CASSEWTWGDQPQHF
TRBD2	.	TRBV7-2	TRBJ2-1	TGTGCCAGCAGCGCAGTACTAGCGGGAGTAGGGAATGAGCAGTTCTTC	CASSAVLAGVGNEQFF
.	.	TRBV5-1	TRBJ2-7	TGCGCCAGCAGCCCGAGGGGGTACTCCTACGAGCAGTACTTC	CASSPRGYSYEQYF
.	.	TRBV19	TRBJ2-6	TGTGCCAGTAGTATCTCAGGGTCTGGGGCCAACGTCCTGACTTTC	CASSISGSGANVLTF
TRBD1	.	TRBV28	TRBJ1-2	TGTGCCAGCAGTTCGAACAGGGGAGTCTATGGCTACACCTTC	CASSSNRGVYGYTF
TRBD1	.	TRBV29-1	TRBJ1-2	TGCAGCACGAGCACAGGGGAGGGCTACACCTTC	CSTSTGEGYTF
.	few	TRBV20-1	TRBJ2-5	TGCAGTGGACAGGCCCAAGAGACCCAGTACTTC	CSGQAQETQYF
.	few	TRBV6-5	TRBJ1-2	TGTGCCAGCACCAACCCCTCGGGCCTTCCCTATGGCTACACCTTC	CASTNPSGLPYGYTF
TRBD2	.	TRBV6-5	TRBJ2-2	TGTGCCAGCAGGAGGACTAGCGGGAAGGGCGGGGAGCTGTTTTTT	CASRRTSGKGGELFF
.	.	TRBV18	TRBJ2-3	TGTGCCAGCTCACCCGGCATCAGTCACAGATCGCAGTATTTT	CASSPGISHRSQYF
.	.	TRBV19	TRBJ2-2	TGTGCCAGTAGCAGGGAGGATAAGAACACCGGGGAGCTGTTTTTT	CASSREDKNTGELFF